One T cell receptor beta chain is described in this entry. This specimen belongs to a study of blood T cell repertoires in COVID-19. Study overall: The United States, Italy and Spain were the sources of the acute and convalescent COVID-19 samples.

The authors' processing: From reference gene primer amplification, estimates of nucleated cell counts were derived. Measured with immunoSEQ multiplex PCR; TCRdb has only the in-frame clones, and not every one. That table gives V, J and clone size, and the DNA gave D and trimming. The table records 110,000 to 150,000 clones, 70% to 85% of them present only once. V lost 5 bases to trimming and J lost 7 bases; unmatched junction nucleotides: 11. CDR3 length equals 14 residues. From germline, CDR1 is SGHNT and CDR2 YYREEE (reference sequence). This clonotype was obtained from a man aged 60-69 years with active or convalescent COVID-19. This sequence joins TRBV5-4 and TRBJ2-7, with TRBD1 matching over 8 bases. The material sequenced was peripheral blood. The CDR3 DNA reads as TGTGCCAGCAGACGAGGGACAGGATCACAAGAGCAGTACTTC. It encodes CASRRGTGSQEQYF.